This TCR beta chain is from a study of response to subunit inactivated influenza vaccine. Study-level results: Few additional T cells are recruited per seasonal influenza vaccination, authors suggested.

TCRdb ran MiXCR on the RT-PCR reads and lists one entry per CDR3 protein. The sample carries about 830,000 distinct CDR3 sequences, roughly 18% recorded once. V lost 0 bases, J lost 10 bases, and 12 bases lay in between. Germline V gene data show CDR1 as DFQATT and CDR2 as SNEGSKA (reference sequence). The CDR3 totals 12 residues. Comment on this clonotype: Its specificity is not known.

The sequence was obtained from a middle-aged man who received an inactivated influenza vaccine. The sequences come from PBMCs from blood, collected roughly 5 days after vaccination. V usage is TRBV20-1 and J usage is TRBJ2-5, with unresolved D. The CDR3, as DNA: TGCAGTGCTAGAGATTTAGTCGGGCTCCAGTACTTC. It specifies CSARDLVGLQYF.